The rows below give T cell receptor beta chains drawn from one sample of a study of T cell repertoires in cytomegalovirus infection. TCRdb fed the reads into MiXCR, producing one record per CDR3 protein. The sample holds hundreds of thousands of distinct CDR3 sequences; approximately 32% are singletons and the top ten take 13%. Antigen specificity for these receptors is unknown. Sample: cultured CD8+ T cells from PBMCs, taken from culture after CMV antigen stimulation. These receptors were collected from a human donor in good health (CMV status not recorded). Some clones in this sample may be carry-over from other donors' samples. The CDR3 runs from the conserved cysteine through the conserved F or W. Fields, in order: J gene, D gene, V gene, clone size, CDR3 DNA, CDR3 protein. The D gene is left open where the match is weak. Only part of the rows carry a size: once, few, many, or a class if the clone is expanded.

J gene: TRBJ1-1
D gene: .
V gene: TRBV11-2
clone size: few
CDR3 DNA: TGTGCCAGCAGCTACCCGGAACTTTTCGGACGAGCTTTCTTT
CDR3 protein: CASSYPELFGRAFF

J gene: TRBJ2-2
D gene: .
V gene: TRBV7-9
clone size: many
CDR3 DNA: TGTGCCCGGGGGGGACAGGAGAACACCGGGGAGCTGTTTTTT
CDR3 protein: CARGGQENTGELFF

J gene: TRBJ2-3
D gene: TRBD1
V gene: TRBV15
clone size: few
CDR3 DNA: TGTGCCACCAGCAGGACAGGGGATAGCACAGATACGCAGTATTTT
CDR3 protein: CATSRTGDSTDTQYF

J gene: TRBJ2-1
D gene: .
V gene: TRBV28
clone size: .
CDR3 DNA: TGTGTCAGCAGTCTACTTTTTTCCGGGGCTAATAATGAGCAGTTCTTC
CDR3 protein: CVSSLLFSGANNEQFF

J gene: TRBJ1-5
D gene: .
V gene: TRBV28
clone size: many
CDR3 DNA: TGTGCCAGCAGTTTAAGCAGGGTCAATCAGCCCCAGCATTTT
CDR3 protein: CASSLSRVNQPQHF

J gene: TRBJ2-1
D gene: TRBD2
V gene: TRBV7-9
clone size: .
CDR3 DNA: TGTGCCAGCAGAGTTATTCTGGGACTAGCGGGGGGAAGTCATGAGCAGTTCTTC
CDR3 protein: CASRVILGLAGGSHEQFF

J gene: TRBJ2-7
D gene: .
V gene: TRBV7-2
clone size: few
CDR3 DNA: TGTGCCAGCAGCTTAGAAGCTGGATCCTACGAGCAGTACTTC
CDR3 protein: CASSLEAGSYEQYF

J gene: TRBJ2-7
D gene: .
V gene: TRBV7-6
clone size: .
CDR3 DNA: TGTGCCAGCAGTCTTGGGACGAAAACCTACGAGCAGTACTTC
CDR3 protein: CASSLGTKTYEQYF

J gene: TRBJ2-5
D gene: .
V gene: TRBV18
clone size: few
CDR3 DNA: TGTGCCAGCTCACTACTCGGACAGACCCAAGAGACCCAGTACTTC
CDR3 protein: CASSLLGQTQETQYF

J gene: TRBJ2-2
D gene: .
V gene: TRBV7-6
clone size: many
CDR3 DNA: TGTGCCAGCACTAACGGAGCGGTCTCGAACACCGGGGAGCTGTTTTTT
CDR3 protein: CASTNGAVSNTGELFF

J gene: TRBJ2-5
D gene: TRBD2
V gene: TRBV5-5
clone size: few
CDR3 DNA: TGTGCCAGCAGCTCCGGGACTAGCGGGGCGTATAGAGGGACCCAGTACTTC
CDR3 protein: CASSSGTSGAYRGTQYF

J gene: TRBJ2-5
D gene: .
V gene: TRBV28
clone size: few
CDR3 DNA: TGTGCCAGCAGTTACCCAAGGGAGACCCAGTACTTC
CDR3 protein: CASSYPRETQYF

J gene: TRBJ2-5
D gene: TRBD2
V gene: TRBV7-2
clone size: many
CDR3 DNA: TGTGCCAGTAGGCCTAGCGGGGGCCCCAGGAGAGAGACCCAGTACTTC
CDR3 protein: CASRPSGGPRRETQYF

J gene: TRBJ2-7
D gene: .
V gene: TRBV12-3/TRBV12-4
clone size: .
CDR3 DNA: TGTGCCAGCAGTTGGGAGGTTTACGAGCAGTACTTC
CDR3 protein: CASSWEVYEQYF